The clone carrying this T cell receptor (beta chain) was detected once. These data originate in a study of radiotherapy plus CTLA-4 blockade in lung cancer. Focal radiation was given together with CTLA-4 blockade (ipilimumab) to patients with chemo-refractory metastatic non-small-cell lung cancer. Only in-frame clones appear in the TCRdb table, and some are missing; sequencing was by immunoSEQ multiplex PCR. Among under 95,000 clones listed, around 76% were seen once. V shed 0 bases and J shed 6 bases, with 9 bases lying between them. Germline V gives CDR1 SGHNT, CDR2 YYREEE (reference sequence). The CDR3 is 13 amino acids.

The sequencing here drew on peripheral blood, taken from a patient treated with radiotherapy plus ipilimumab. V gene TRBV5-4 combines with J gene TRBJ1-1; D remains unclear. The sequence came from a human donor with non-small cell lung cancer whose response to radiotherapy plus ipilimumab could not be evaluated. Some clones in this sample may be carry-over from other donors' samples. This CDR3 reads CASSLERLAEAFF. CDR3 in DNA: TGTGCCAGCAGCTTGGAGAGACTAGCTGAAGCTTTCTTT.